The source of this TCR beta chain is a study of CD8+ T cells in alopecia areata. RNA was isolated and reverse transcribed to cDNA, the sequencing template. Sequencing used immunoSEQ multiplex PCR; TCRdb keeps in-frame clones, though not all of them. Among over 100,000 clones listed, about 49% were seen once. The CDR3 length is 14 residues. Trimming took 2 bases from V and 4 from J, leaving 12 bases between them. From germline, CDR1 is SGHDT and CDR2 YYEEEE. The source is a human donor with alopecia areata. The V gene is TRBV5-6, the J gene TRBJ1-2; no clear D. Source: CD8+ T cells sorted from blood, taken at week 0. The chain's CDR3 is CASSFELSGYGYTF. CDR3 sequence (DNA): TGTGCCAGCAGCTTCGAGCTCTCAGGCTATGGCTACACCTTC.